This T cell receptor beta chain was retrieved from a study of blood T cell repertoires in COVID-19. For the study at large: Acute and convalescent COVID-19 specimens originated in the United States, Italy and Spain. Sample material is recorded as cDNA or gDNA derived from T cells, B-cell-depleted T cells, or PBMCs.

Enrolment of Seattle patients took place during active infection, and they were followed longitudinally. The V and J ends lost 4 bases and 3 bases, in that order; junction bases with no gene match: 10. Germline V gives CDR1 MNHEY, CDR2 SMNVEV (reference sequence). This CDR3 has 16 amino acids. In the original workflow: Amplification of reference gene primers was used by the study to estimate nucleated cell counts. Sequencing was performed with immunoSEQ multiplex PCR; in TCRdb, only in-frame clones are kept and a portion is missing. V and J calls and clone size are given by that table; D and trimming were obtained from the DNA. In the table there are about 260,000 clones, approximately 88% of which are singletons.

Source material: peripheral blood. The receptor's source is a woman aged 70 to 79 with COVID-19, enrolled during active disease. The chain recombines TRBV27 with TRBJ2-7; 9 bases map to TRBD2. CDR3 nucleotides: TGTGCCAGCAGTTCCCTCATTAGCGGGAGTCTCTACGAGCAGTACTTC. Its protein product is CASSSLISGSLYEQYF.